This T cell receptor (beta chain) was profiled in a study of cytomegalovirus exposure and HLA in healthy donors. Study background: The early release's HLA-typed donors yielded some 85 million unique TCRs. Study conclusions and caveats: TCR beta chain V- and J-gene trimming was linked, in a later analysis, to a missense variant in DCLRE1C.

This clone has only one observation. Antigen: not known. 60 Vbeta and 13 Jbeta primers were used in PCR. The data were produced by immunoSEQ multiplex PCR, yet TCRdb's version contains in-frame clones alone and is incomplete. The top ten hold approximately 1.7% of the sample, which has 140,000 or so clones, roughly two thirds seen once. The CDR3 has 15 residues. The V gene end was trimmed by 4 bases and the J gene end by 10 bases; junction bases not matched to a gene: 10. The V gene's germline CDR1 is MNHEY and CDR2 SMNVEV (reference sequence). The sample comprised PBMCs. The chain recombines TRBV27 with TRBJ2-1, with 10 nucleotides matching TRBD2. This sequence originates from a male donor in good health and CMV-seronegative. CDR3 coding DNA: TGTGCCAGCAGTTCCAAAAGCGGGGGGGCGAGAGAGCAGTTCTTC. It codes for CASSSKSGGAREQFF.